The rows below give T cell receptor beta chains drawn from one sample of a study of vaccination and CD4 T cells after COVID-19. TCRdb re-derived calls from the PCR reads in MiXCR, one entry per CDR3 protein. The sample has more than 15,000 distinct CDR3 sequences, roughly 43% seen once. These receptors' antigens are unknown. The starting material was CD4+ T cells from blood, cultured in vitro, obtained before SARS-CoV-2 vaccination. The receptor source for this set is a human donor who had recovered from COVID-19. Each CDR3 is given with its conserved first and last residue. D genes are given only for firm matches. Not all rows give a size; the values are once, few, many and, for expanded clones, a class.

size	V	J	D	DNA	CDR3
few	TRBV6-5	TRBJ1-6	NA	TGTGCCAGCAGTTACGTGCCAGATATCAATTCACCCCTCCACTTT	CASSYVPDINSPLHF
NA	TRBV7-2	TRBJ2-1	NA	TGTGCCAGCAGCTATCCTCCCTCTGGAACAATCGGTGGGTCCTACAATGAGCAGTTCTTC	CASSYPPSGTIGGSYNEQFF
few	TRBV20-1	TRBJ2-6	TRBD2	TGCAGTGCTAAGCTAGCGGGAGCTGGGGCCAACGTCCTGACTTTC	CSAKLAGAGANVLTF
NA	TRBV4-2	TRBJ1-2	NA	TGTGCCAGCAGCCTTGCGCGGGGGAACTATGGCTACACCTTC	CASSLARGNYGYTF
few	TRBV19	TRBJ1-2	TRBD1	TGTGCCAGTAGTATCCGACAGGGGGTGAACTATGGCTACACCTTC	CASSIRQGVNYGYTF
NA	TRBV27	TRBJ2-7	TRBD1	TGTGCCAGCCGACCAACCGGGACAGGAAGGAGCTCCTACGAGCAGTACTTC	CASRPTGTGRSSYEQYF
few	TRBV2	TRBJ1-5	NA	TGTGCCAGCAGTGTACAGGACTCGGATCAGCCCCAGCATTTT	CASSVQDSDQPQHF
few	TRBV6-5	TRBJ1-2	NA	TGTGCCAGCAGTTCCAGCCTGGGCTACACCTTC	CASSSSLGYTF
few	TRBV20-1	TRBJ2-3	TRBD1	TGCAGTGCGGGGACAGGGGGAATGAGGACAGATACGCAGTATTTT	CSAGTGGMRTDTQYF
NA	TRBV30	TRBJ1-6	NA	TGTGTCTGGAGCGGGAATTCACCCCTCCACTTT	CVWSGNSPLHF
NA	TRBV28	TRBJ1-1	NA	TGTGCCAGCAGTTTGCAGGTCACTGAAGCTTTCTTT	CASSLQVTEAFF
few	TRBV20-1	TRBJ1-2	NA	TGCAGTGCTAGAGATAGGGGCCCGGGGGCTTGGGGCTACACCTTC	CSARDRGPGAWGYTF
NA	TRBV20-1	TRBJ2-7	NA	TGCAGTGCCCGGGGTGGCCCAGGGTCAAGCGAGCAGTACTTC	CSARGGPGSSEQYF
NA	TRBV27	TRBJ1-6	TRBD1	TGTGCCAGCAGTTACCGGACAGGGTCCTATAATTCACCCCTCCACTTT	CASSYRTGSYNSPLHF
few	TRBV19	TRBJ1-5	NA	TGTGCCAGTAGTATAGCAACCAGGTCCAATCAGCCCCAGCATTTT	CASSIATRSNQPQHF
NA	TRBV7-2	TRBJ2-2	NA	TGTGCCAGCAGCTTAGCCCTACCATCCGGGGAGCTGTTTTTT	CASSLALPSGELFF
NA	TRBV6-1	TRBJ2-7	TRBD1	TGTGCCAGCGGGGACAGGGTCTACGAGCAGTACTTC	CASGDRVYEQYF
NA	TRBV11-3	TRBJ2-3	TRBD2	TGTGCCAGCAGCCCATGGGGGGGGAGCACAGATACGCAGTATTTT	CASSPWGGSTDTQYF
NA	TRBV20-1	TRBJ1-3	TRBD1	TGCAGTGCTAGACTGACAGGGGGCTCTGGAAACACCATATATTTT	CSARLTGGSGNTIYF
NA	TRBV6-1	TRBJ1-1	NA	TGTGCCAGCAGTCGGTCCACAGGGCTGAACACTGAAGCTTTCTTT	CASSRSTGLNTEAFF
NA	TRBV20-1	TRBJ1-2	TRBD1	TGCAGTGCTAGATCCCGCGCAGGGGGCAAGGGCTACACCTTC	CSARSRAGGKGYTF
NA	TRBV2	TRBJ2-7	TRBD1	TGTGCCAGCAGGGGAGACAGGGGCGAGCAGTACTTC	CASRGDRGEQYF
NA	TRBV24-1	TRBJ2-3	NA	TGTGCCACCAGTGACCTCCGCTTGGGAGGAACAGATACGCAGTATTTT	CATSDLRLGGTDTQYF
NA	TRBV27	TRBJ2-5	NA	TGTGCCAGCAGTAAGATGGGACCGAGCCGTCCAGAGACCCAGTACTTC	CASSKMGPSRPETQYF
NA	TRBV11-3	TRBJ1-1	NA	TGTGCCACAAGCATAGGGGGAGATGAAGCTTTCTTT	CATSIGGDEAFF
few	TRBV19	TRBJ1-5	NA	TGTGCCAGTAGTATATCCAGGGAAAGCAATCAGCCCCAGCATTTT	CASSISRESNQPQHF
few	TRBV29-1	TRBJ2-5	NA	TGCAGCGGGAACCAGGGGCCCAAGACCCAGTACTTC	CSGNQGPKTQYF
few	TRBV19	TRBJ1-2	NA	TGTGCCAGTAGTATATCAGGGAACTATGGCTACACCTTC	CASSISGNYGYTF
NA	TRBV7-9	TRBJ1-6	NA	TGTGCCAGCAGCTTAGTTCCCTATAATTCACCCCTCCACTTT	CASSLVPYNSPLHF
NA	TRBV12-3/TRBV12-4	TRBJ1-2	NA	TGTGCCAGCAGTTTAGTGGCTGGCAACTATGGCTACACCTTC	CASSLVAGNYGYTF
once	TRBV7-9	TRBJ1-1	NA	TGTGCCAGCAGACCAGGAGGGTGGTACTTGACTGAAGCTTTCTTT	CASRPGGWYLTEAFF
few	TRBV20-1	TRBJ1-5	NA	TGCAGTGCTAGGCTAGACAGGAGCAATCAGCCCCAGCATTTT	CSARLDRSNQPQHF
NA	TRBV10-2	TRBJ2-4	NA	TGCGCCAGCAGTGAGCCGGACCTCGCCAAAAACATTCAGTACTTC	CASSEPDLAKNIQYF
NA	TRBV27	TRBJ1-2	TRBD1	TGTGCCAGCAGTTTATGGACAGGGGACGACTACACCTTC	CASSLWTGDDYTF
NA	TRBV5-6	TRBJ1-1	NA	TGTGCCAGCAGCTTGGTAACCTTATTGAACACTGAAGCTTTCTTT	CASSLVTLLNTEAFF
NA	TRBV29-1	TRBJ1-2	NA	TGCAGCGTTGAATGGGCGTTTAGCGGCTACACCTTC	CSVEWAFSGYTF
NA	TRBV7-8	TRBJ2-2	NA	TGTGCCGTTCCCCTCGTCACCGGGGAGCTGTTTTTT	CAVPLVTGELFF
NA	TRBV20-1	TRBJ2-3	TRBD2	TGCAGTGCGACCAGCGGGGGGAGGACAGATACGCAGTATTTT	CSATSGGRTDTQYF
few	TRBV20-1	TRBJ1-5	TRBD1	TGCAGTTCTACGGGGGGACAGGGAGAGGGGCAGCCCCAGCATTTT	CSSTGGQGEGQPQHF
NA	TRBV19	TRBJ1-1	NA	TGTGCCAGTAGTACACAAGGGCGAGGGACTGAAGCTTTCTTT	CASSTQGRGTEAFF
NA	TRBV7-9	TRBJ2-2	TRBD2	TGTGCCAGCAGCAAAACCGGGACTAGCGGGAGTTACCCCGGGGAGCTGTTTTTT	CASSKTGTSGSYPGELFF
NA	TRBV6-2/TRBV6-3	TRBJ1-1	NA	TGTGCCAGCAGTTTTGCAGGGGCAACAACTGAAGCTTTCTTT	CASSFAGATTEAFF
once	TRBV20-1	TRBJ1-3	NA	TGCAGTGCTAGTTTGGACTCTGGAAACACCATATATTTT	CSASLDSGNTIYF
few	TRBV7-9	TRBJ2-3	NA	TGTGCCAGCAGCTTACCCCCCGGAGATACGCAGTATTTT	CASSLPPGDTQYF
NA	TRBV18	TRBJ1-5	NA	TGTGCCAGCTCACGGGGCAGGCTCGATCAGCCCCAGCATTTT	CASSRGRLDQPQHF
few	TRBV6-1	TRBJ2-5	NA	TGTGCCAGCAGTGAAGCAGGAGGGCTTGGGGAGACCCAGTACTTC	CASSEAGGLGETQYF
NA	TRBV5-6	TRBJ1-3	TRBD1	TGTGCCAGCAGCCTCGGACAGGGCCGAGGGCACACCATATATTTT	CASSLGQGRGHTIYF